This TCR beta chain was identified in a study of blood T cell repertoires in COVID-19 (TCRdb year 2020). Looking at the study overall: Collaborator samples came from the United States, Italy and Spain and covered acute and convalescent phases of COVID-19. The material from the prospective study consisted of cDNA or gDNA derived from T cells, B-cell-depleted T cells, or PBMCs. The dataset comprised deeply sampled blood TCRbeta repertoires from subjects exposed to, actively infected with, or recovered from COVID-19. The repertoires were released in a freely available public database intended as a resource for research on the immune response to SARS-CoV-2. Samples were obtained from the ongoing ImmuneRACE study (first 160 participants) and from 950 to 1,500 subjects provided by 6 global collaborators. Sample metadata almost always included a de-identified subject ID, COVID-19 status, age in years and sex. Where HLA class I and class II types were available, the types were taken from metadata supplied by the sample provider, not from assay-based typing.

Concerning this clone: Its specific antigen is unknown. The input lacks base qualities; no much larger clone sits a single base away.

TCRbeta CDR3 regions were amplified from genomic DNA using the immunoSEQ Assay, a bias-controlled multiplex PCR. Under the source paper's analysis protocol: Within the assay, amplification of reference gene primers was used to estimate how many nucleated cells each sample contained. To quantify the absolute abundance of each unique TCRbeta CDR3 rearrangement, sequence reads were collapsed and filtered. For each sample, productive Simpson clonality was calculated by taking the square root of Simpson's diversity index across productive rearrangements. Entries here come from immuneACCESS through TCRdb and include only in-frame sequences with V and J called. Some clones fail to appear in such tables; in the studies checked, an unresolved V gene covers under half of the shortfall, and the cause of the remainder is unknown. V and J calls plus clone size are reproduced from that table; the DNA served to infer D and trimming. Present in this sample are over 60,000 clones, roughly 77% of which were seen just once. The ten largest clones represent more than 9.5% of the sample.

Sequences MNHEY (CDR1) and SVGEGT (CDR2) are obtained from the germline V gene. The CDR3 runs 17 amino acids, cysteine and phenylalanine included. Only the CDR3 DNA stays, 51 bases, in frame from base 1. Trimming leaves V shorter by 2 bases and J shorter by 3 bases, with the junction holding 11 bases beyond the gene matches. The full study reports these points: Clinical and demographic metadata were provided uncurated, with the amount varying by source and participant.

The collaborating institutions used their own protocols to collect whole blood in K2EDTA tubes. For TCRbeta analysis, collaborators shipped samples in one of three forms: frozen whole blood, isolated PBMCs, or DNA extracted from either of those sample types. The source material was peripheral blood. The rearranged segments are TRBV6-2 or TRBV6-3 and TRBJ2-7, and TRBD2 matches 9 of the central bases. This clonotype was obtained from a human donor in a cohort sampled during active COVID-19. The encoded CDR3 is CASSYIPLASGNYEQYF. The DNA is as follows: TGTGCCAGCAGTTACATCCCTTTAGCTAGCGGGAACTACGAGCAGTACTTC.